The sequence of this TCR beta chain was determined in a study of T cells in Graves' hyperthyroidism and ophthalmopathy. Findings and caveats of the study: From stable hyperthyroidism, ophthalmopathy was set apart by a 13 V-J model.

The germline CDR1 and CDR2 sequences are DFQATT and SNEGSKA (reference sequence). J was trimmed by 4 bases and V by 2 bases; bases with no gene match: 5. The CDR3 covers 14 residues. In the ophthalmopathy cohort, Clinical Activity Score was at least 3, NOSPECS grade at least 4, and duration under 3 months. Pregnant or lactating patients were excluded, as were those with uncontrolled infection or other autoimmune disease. RNA transcripts provided the source from which TCR beta CDR3 regions were amplified. RT-PCR in the first round (using the HTBI primer set) targeted the TCR CDR3. A single record per CDR3 protein comes from TCRdb applying MiXCR to the multiplex PCR reads. The profile shows 500,000 to 550,000 distinct CDR3 sequences, about 20% of them singletons. A few counts support this clonotype. Its antigen is undetermined.

The sequence came from a middle-aged man with Graves' ophthalmopathy. J is TRBJ1-2 and V is TRBV20-1; 9 nucleotides agree with TRBD1. The sequencing sample was made of blood. The CDR3 reads CSARPTGGGYGYTF. As DNA, the CDR3 is TGCAGTGCTAGACCTACAGGGGGCGGCTATGGCTACACCTTC.